This T cell receptor beta chain appears in the sequencing data of a study of T cell repertoires in cytomegalovirus infection. Turning to the study itself: The study used recently identified HLA-C-restricted and well-studied HLA-B-restricted CMV epitopes. Both a matching HLA type and CMV infection were indicated by public TCR beta signatures.

This clonotype was recorded a few times. Its antigen is unidentified. TCRdb re-called the reads with MiXCR, one entry per CDR3 protein. The sample contains nearly 700,000 distinct CDR3 sequences, about 30% of which appear only once. Findings and limits, study-wide: Dominant in the ex vivo response were TCR beta clonotypes restricted by HLA-C and specific for CMV.

Trimming shortened V by 6 bases and J by 4 bases, and 16 bases separated the two germline ends. Germline lookup yields CDR1 SEHNR and CDR2 FQNEAQ (reference sequence). The CDR3 totals 14 residues. The receptor was isolated from a human donor in good health (CMV status not recorded). Some clones in this sample may be carry-over from other donors' samples. The source was cultured PBMCs, collected from culture after CMV antigen stimulation. The rearrangement uses TRBV7-9 and TRBJ2-7, with a weak D call TRBD2 (6 bases). DNA for the CDR3: TGTGCCAGCAGTAATGGCGTCGGGAGTTACGAGCAGTACTTC. Amino acids: CASSNGVGSYEQYF.